This T cell receptor beta chain appears in the sequencing data of a study of Ad26.COV2.S vaccination and SARS-CoV-2 variants (dated by TCRdb to the early 2020s). Background on the whole study: Vaccine-arm donors were drawn from COV1001, a multicentre, randomized, double-blind, placebo-controlled phase I-IIa trial of Ad26.COV2.S in healthy adults. Ad26.COV2.S was given intramuscularly at 5x10^10 or 1x10^11 viral particles, as a single shot or as two shots 56 days apart. TCRbeta repertoire sequencing was used to assess the specificity and breadth of SARS-CoV-2-reactive T cell receptors after Ad26.COV2.S vaccination. A total of approximately 30 samples were included in the TCR-sequenced set, comprising some 20 Ad26.COV2.S vaccine recipients, 5 placebo recipients and 8 SARS-CoV-2 convalescent individuals. Participants in the trial were split at random into five groups of five each, receiving low-dose or high-dose Ad26.COV2.S once or twice, or else placebo on both occasions. Investigators remained blinded to trial group allocation during experiments and outcome assessment.

Measured from the cysteine to the phenylalanine, the CDR3 is 16 residues long. Only CDR3 DNA remains: 48 bases, in frame from the first base. For this clone: The specificity of this receptor is unknown. No quality values exist for individual bases; no much larger clone is one base distant.

Overall results and qualifications from the work: The authors noted that total T cell responses may have been underestimated by the TCR breadth and depth analyses. The study was not powered to compare responses between vaccine doses or regimens. Substantial breadth of spike-specific CD8+ and CD4+ T cell responses was reported after vaccination. Non-spike TCR breadth was comparable between vaccine and placebo recipients, consistent with the vaccine containing only spike. Higher spike-specific TCR breadth was observed in Ad26.COV2.S recipients than in placebo recipients (P = 0.0014).

TCRbeta CDR3 regions were sequenced with the immunoSEQ Assay. After extraction, genomic DNA underwent amplification by bias-controlled multiplex PCR, followed by high-throughput sequencing. The paper's processing steps were these. To quantify the absolute abundance of each unique TCRbeta CDR3 region, sequences were collapsed and filtered. T cell fraction was estimated by normalizing TCRbeta template counts to usable DNA, with usable DNA measured through amplification of reference genes found in all nucleated cells. Repertoire TCRs were annotated as SARS-CoV-2-specific when V gene, CDR3 amino acid sequence and J gene were exactly matched to a known reactive TCR set. The reference SARS-CoV-2 TCR set was obtained from MIRA and was filtered for enrichment in COVID-19-positive ImmuneCODE repertoires, whereby public or cross-reactive TCRs were removed. Based on the MIRA antigens, annotated TCRs were further analysed at the level of specific ORF or position within ORF. Depth was the summed frequency of annotated unique rearrangements, while breadth was defined as annotated unique rearrangements over total unique productive rearrangements. Group comparisons of TCR breadth used two-sided Wilcoxon rank-sum tests. Held by TCRdb, this immuneACCESS table contains in-frame sequences only and omits some clones. Under half of the omission traces to an unresolved V gene where checked; the cause of the rest is unknown. The D gene and trimming were derived from the DNA, and the V and J assignments and clone size from that table. The sample table holds hundreds of thousands of clones, of which approximately 86% were seen once. About 10% of the sample is taken by the ten largest.

What this sample's treatment or condition label stands for: around 19 received Ad26.COV2.S at low or high dose, single or two shots; five or six received placebo; per-sample allocation not given. Repertoires of vaccine and placebo recipients were sequenced from samples collected on day 63 after the first injection. In Cohort 1b, roughly 26 adults aged 18-55 years were enrolled at a single site in Boston, USA, between 29 July and 7 August 2020. As a vaccine, Ad26.COV2.S was a replication-incompetent adenovirus type 26 vector that expressed a prefusion-stabilized SARS-CoV-2 spike protein derived from the original Wuhan strain.

This sequence originates from a person aged 18-60 years who received the Ad26.COV2.S COVID-19 vaccine or a placebo. This chain joins TRBV21-1 to TRBJ2-3; the DNA was not compared with TRBD2, the D call given in the table. TRBV21-1 is classified as a pseudogene. Here the sequenced sample was peripheral blood, taken in a trial of Ad26.COV2.S vaccine versus placebo. CDR3 loop: CASSTRAGKGTDTQYF. The nucleotide sequence is TGTGCCAGCAGCACAAGAGCGGGAAAGGGGACAGATACGCAGTATTTT.